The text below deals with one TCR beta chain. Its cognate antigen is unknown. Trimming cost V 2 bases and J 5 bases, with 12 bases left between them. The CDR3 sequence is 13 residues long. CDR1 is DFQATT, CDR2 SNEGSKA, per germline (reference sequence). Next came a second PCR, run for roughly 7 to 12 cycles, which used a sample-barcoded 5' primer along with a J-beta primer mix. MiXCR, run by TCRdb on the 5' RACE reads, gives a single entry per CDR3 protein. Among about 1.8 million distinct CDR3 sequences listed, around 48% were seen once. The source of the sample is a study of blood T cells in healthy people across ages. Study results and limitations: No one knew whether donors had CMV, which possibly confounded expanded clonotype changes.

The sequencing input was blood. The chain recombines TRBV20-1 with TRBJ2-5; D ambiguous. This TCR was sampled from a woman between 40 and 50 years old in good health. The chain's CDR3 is CSARRAEGETQYF. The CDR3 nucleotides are TGCAGTGCTAGACGTGCTGAAGGGGAGACCCAGTACTTC.